Listed below are T cell receptor beta chains from one sample, sequenced in a study of OX40 agonist ivuxolimab in advanced cancers. Repertoires were generated with immunoSEQ multiplex PCR, while TCRdb's copy carries only in-frame clones and drops some. The sample includes 75,000 to 85,000 clones, about nine tenths of them seen just once. The source material was CD4+ or CD8+ T cells sorted from blood, sampled in a trial of the OX40 agonist ivuxolimab. These receptor sequences come from an adult with an advanced solid tumor such as melanoma, head and neck, liver or kidney cancer. Each CDR3 is given with its conserved first and last residue. A D gene is named only where the DNA matches it firmly. The size of a clone is reported for some rows only, either as once, few or many, or as a class for expanded clones.

v_gene,abundance,j_gene,d_gene,CDR3nt,CDR3aa
TRBV19,-,TRBJ2-1,-,TGTGCCAGTAGTATAGCAGGGAATGAGCAGTTCTTC,CASSIAGNEQFF
TRBV28,-,TRBJ1-4,TRBD1,TGTGCCAGCAGAACAGGGGGCGCGGAAAAACTGTTTTTT,CASRTGGAEKLFF
TRBV5-8,once,TRBJ2-2,TRBD1,TGTGCCAGCAGCCCAGGGACAGGGGGCACCGGGGAGCTGTTTTTT,CASSPGTGGTGELFF
TRBV7-6,-,TRBJ2-7,TRBD1,TGTGCCAGCAGCCGGGACAGCTCCTCCTACGAGCAGTACTTC,CASSRDSSSYEQYF
TRBV28,-,TRBJ1-2,TRBD1,TGTGCCAGCAGTCCCGGGACAGGGGGCTCCTCCTATGGCTACACCTTC,CASSPGTGGSSYGYTF
TRBV18,-,TRBJ2-1,-,TGTGCCAGCTCACTCCGACAGCCCAATGAGCAGTTCTTC,CASSLRQPNEQFF
TRBV7-9,-,TRBJ1-2,-,TGTGCCAGCAGATATCAGGTAGGGCCGAGGTCCTATGGCTACACCTTC,CASRYQVGPRSYGYTF
TRBV5-4,-,TRBJ1-1,TRBD1,TGTGTTTGGGGGACAGGGATCATGAACACTGAAGCTTTCTTT,CVWGTGIMNTEAFF
TRBV5-8,-,TRBJ2-3,-,TGTGCCAGCAGCCACGGACAGAAACACAACACAGATACGCAGTATTTT,CASSHGQKHNTDTQYF
TRBV2,-,TRBJ2-6,-,TGTGCCAGCAGTGTGACGGTAGCCACTGGTGGGGCCAACGTCCTGACTTTC,CASSVTVATGGANVLTF
TRBV10-2,-,TRBJ1-3,TRBD1,TGCGCCAGCAGCGTACGGGACAGCCGAAGGAACACCATATATTTT,CASSVRDSRRNTIYF
TRBV11-3,once,TRBJ2-1,TRBD1,TGTGCCAGCAGCTTCGGGGACAGACCAATGAAGCAGTTCTTC,CASSFGDRPMKQFF
TRBV20-1,few,TRBJ2-5,-,TGCAGTGTACAGAAAGAAGAGACCCAGTACTTC,CSVQKEETQYF
TRBV6-6,-,TRBJ2-2,-,TGTGCCAGCAGCCCGCGGACCGGGGAGCTGTTTTTT,CASSPRTGELFF
TRBV19,once,TRBJ2-3,-,TGTGCCAGTAGTATTTGGGATACGCAGTATTTT,CASSIWDTQYF
TRBV5-6,once,TRBJ2-5,-,TGTGCCAGCAGCTTCTTCCAGAGGGACCAAGAGACCCAGTACTTC,CASSFFQRDQETQYF
TRBV7-2,-,TRBJ2-3,-,TGTGCCAGCAGCATGAGGTCGGAAGATACGCAGTATTTT,CASSMRSEDTQYF
TRBV5-6,-,TRBJ1-1,-,TGTGCCAGCAGCTTCCAGGGAAGAGCTTTCTTT,CASSFQGRAFF
TRBV18,-,TRBJ1-3,TRBD1,TGTGCCAGCTCACCACCGGGACAGGGCCTCTCTGGAAACACCATATATTTT,CASSPPGQGLSGNTIYF
TRBV10-3,-,TRBJ2-7,-,TGTGCCATCAGTGAGTGGCAGGAATCCTACGAGCAGTACTTC,CAISEWQESYEQYF
TRBV11-2,-,TRBJ2-2,-,TGTGCCAGCAGCTCAATACGGGACATTTACGCGAACACCGGGGAGCTGTTTTTT,CASSSIRDIYANTGELFF
TRBV28,-,TRBJ1-3,-,TGTGCCAGCGCTAGACCGTACTCTGGAAACACCATATATTTT,CASARPYSGNTIYF
TRBV15,-,TRBJ2-4,TRBD2,TGTGCCACCGCGGGGGGGGCTGCGGGAGCCAAAAACATTCAGTACTTC,CATAGGAAGAKNIQYF
TRBV5-5,-,TRBJ2-5,TRBD2,TGTGCCAGCAGCCGGACTAGCGGGAGAGAGACCCAGTACTTC,CASSRTSGRETQYF
TRBV2,-,TRBJ2-1,TRBD2,TGTGCCAGCGGGGGATTAGCGGGAGGAAGTGAGCAGTTCTTC,CASGGLAGGSEQFF
TRBV23-1,-,TRBJ2-1,TRBD2,TGCGCCAGCAGTCAAACACTAGCGGGCCCTGGGGATGAGCAGTTCTTC,CASSQTLAGPGDEQFF
TRBV28,once,TRBJ2-2,TRBD1,TGTGCCAGCACGGGGTGGGACAGGGTTACTGGGGAGCTGTTTTTT,CASTGWDRVTGELFF
TRBV5-1,-,TRBJ2-1,-,TGCGCCAGCAGCTTTAGCGTCCCCTACAATGAGCAGTTCTTC,CASSFSVPYNEQFF
TRBV7-2,-,TRBJ2-3,-,TGTGCCAGCAGCTTAGGTAGCGGATACACAGATACGCAGTATTTT,CASSLGSGYTDTQYF
TRBV5-1,-,TRBJ2-3,TRBD2,TGCGCCAGCAGCTTGGCCTTTCGGAGCGGGAGTGTCCCCGGGACAGATACGCAGTATTTT,CASSLAFRSGSVPGTDTQYF
TRBV7-2,-,TRBJ1-1,-,TGTGCCAGCAGCTTAGTAGGGGCGAACACTGAAGCTTTCTTT,CASSLVGANTEAFF
TRBV7-9,-,TRBJ2-3,-,TGTGCCAGCAGCTCTGGAGAGCGTGCTAGCACAGATACGCAGTATTTT,CASSSGERASTDTQYF
TRBV28,-,TRBJ2-7,-,TGTGCCAGCAGTCCCAGTGTTAGGGTTAAGTACTTC,CASSPSVRVKYF
TRBV27,-,TRBJ2-3,-,TGTGCCAGCAGTCCCAACTCCGGACGGGCAGATACGCAGTATTTT,CASSPNSGRADTQYF
TRBV19,once,TRBJ2-2,-,TGTGCCAGTCGTTACGCGGGGCTGGGAAACACCGGGGAGCTGTTTTTT,CASRYAGLGNTGELFF
TRBV5-1,-,TRBJ2-7,-,TGCGCCAGCAGCTTGGAGGGGACCTACGAGCAGTACTTC,CASSLEGTYEQYF
TRBV27,-,TRBJ1-2,-,TGTGCCAGCAGTTTATCGAGGCCCTACGGGGGCTATGGCTACACCTTC,CASSLSRPYGGYGYTF
TRBV27,-,TRBJ1-2,-,TGTGCCAGCAGCCGGGTGGGGGTTAACTATGGCTACACCTTC,CASSRVGVNYGYTF
TRBV5-4,once,TRBJ2-5,TRBD1,TGTGCCAGCAGCTTTGGGACAGGCCAAGAGACCCAGTACTTC,CASSFGTGQETQYF
TRBV6-1,-,TRBJ2-2,-,TGTGCCAGCAGGCTGATGGAGGCCGGGGAGCTGTTTTTT,CASRLMEAGELFF
TRBV7-2,few,TRBJ2-2,TRBD2,TGTGCCAGCAGCTTAGTGGGACTATCAGACGACACCGGGGAGCTGTTTTTT,CASSLVGLSDDTGELFF
TRBV7-9,-,TRBJ1-2,-,TGTGCCAGCAGCTTAGGGGCAGCGAACTATGGCTACACCTTC,CASSLGAANYGYTF
TRBV19,-,TRBJ1-2,-,TGTGCCAGTAGTATAGCCGGGACCGCTGGCTACACCTTC,CASSIAGTAGYTF
TRBV27,-,TRBJ2-3,-,TGTGCCAGCAGTTTACGAGGGGACACGCAGTATTTT,CASSLRGDTQYF
TRBV30,-,TRBJ2-1,TRBD2,TGTGCCTCCCCCACGGGAGGGCCTAGGTACAATGAGCAGTTCTTC,CASPTGGPRYNEQFF
TRBV7-2,-,TRBJ1-2,-,TGTGCCAGCCTTCCCGGGGTTAACTATGGCTACACCTTC,CASLPGVNYGYTF
TRBV7-7,-,TRBJ2-5,-,TGTGCCAGCAGCTTAGCTAGCGGAGCCCAAGAGACCCAGTACTTC,CASSLASGAQETQYF
TRBV15,-,TRBJ2-3,-,TGTGCCACCAGGAAAGGACACCTTAGCACAGATACGCAGTATTTT,CATRKGHLSTDTQYF